These 3 T cell receptor beta chains share one sample of origin, sequenced in a study of cytotoxic CD8 clonotypes in ibrutinib-treated CLL. Only in-frame clones appear in the TCRdb table, and some are missing; sequencing was by immunoSEQ multiplex PCR. The sample includes more than 200,000 clones, under 75% of them seen just once. The material sequenced was PBMCs, taken after 24 months of ibrutinib treatment. Source of these receptors: a human donor with chronic lymphocytic leukemia.

The sample holds one count of this clone. The V gene is TRBV6-4, the J gene TRBJ2-1; 9 bases are a match to TRBD2. With V trimmed by 4 bases and J by 3 bases, 4 bases remained unmatched. Germline CDR1 MRHNA, CDR2 SNTAGT. CDR3 length equals 15 residues. The chain's CDR3 is CASSAPSGDYNEQFF. The CDR3 DNA reads as TGTGCCAGCAGTGCCCCTAGCGGGGACTACAATGAGCAGTTCTTC.

The chain joins TRBV19 to TRBJ2-1; TRBD2 aligns across 10 bases. The trim removed 5 bases at V and 9 bases at J, leaving 7 bases unmatched. The CDR3 is made up of 14 amino acids. Germline CDR1 and CDR2: LNHDA and SQIVND (reference sequence). CDR3: CASSFSGRAGEQFF. The CDR3 nucleotides are TGTGCCAGTAGTTTCAGCGGGAGGGCGGGTGAGCAGTTCTTC. The entire variable domain, with the rest obtained from reference TRBV19 and TRBJ2-1, is as follows: DGGITQSPKYLFRKEGQNVTLSCEQNLNHDAMYWYRQDPGQGLRLIYYSQIVNDFQKGDIAEGYSVSREKKESFPLTVTSAQKNPTAFYLCASSFSGRAGEQFFGPGTRLTVL.

The chain employs TRBV29-1 and TRBJ2-1; TRBD1 agrees at 10 bases. CDR1 is SQVTM, CDR2 ANQGSEA, per germline. Trimming took 4 bases from V and 3 from J; bases not matched to a gene: 6. The CDR3 runs to 15 residues. CDR3 coding DNA: TGCAGCGTTGTGCCCGGGGACAGGGGCTACAATGAGCAGTTCTTC. It yields the protein CSVVPGDRGYNEQFF.